This passage covers 27 T cell receptor beta chains from one sample sequenced in a study of CD8+CD57+ T cells in acquired aplastic anemia. Genomic DNA acted as the template from which TCR beta VDJ combination and CDR3 sequence profiling were carried out. TCRdb analysed the reads with MiXCR anew, one entry per CDR3 protein. The sample holds some 160,000 distinct CDR3 sequences; 40% to 60% are singletons and the top ten take about 30%. Individuals selected for sequencing had exhibited CD8+CD57+ cell expansion on flow cytometry. What was sequenced was sorted CD4+, CD8+, or CD8+CD57+ T cells (not recorded which) from PBMCs. The receptors stem from a human donor with aplastic anemia.

The table lists this clonotype with a few counts. This rearrangement joins TRBV7-6 to TRBJ2-3, with 11 bases lining up with TRBD2. CDR1 and CDR2 (germline): SGHVS, FNYEAQ. The ends lost 5 bases at V and 0 bases at J; junction bases unmatched: 4. The CDR3 spans 16 residues. CDR3: CASSAVAGGSTDTQYF. CDR3 nucleotides: TGTGCCAGCAGCGCCGTAGCGGGGGGGAGCACAGATACGCAGTATTTT.

The chain couples TRBV5-4 to TRBJ2-7; TRBD2 matches at 9 bases. V shed 4 bases and J 4 bases; nucleotides not matched to a gene: 6. Germline V gives CDR1 SGHNT, CDR2 YYREEE (reference sequence). The CDR3 sequence is 14 residues long. The CDR3, as DNA: TGTGCCAGCAGCCCCGGGACTAGCCTGTACGAGCAGTACTTC. Amino acids: CASSPGTSLYEQYF. The full variable domain, with the rest looked up from reference TRBV5-4 and TRBJ2-7, is ETGVTQSPTHLIKTRGQQVTLRCSSQSGHNTVSWYQQALGQGPQFIFQYYREEENGRGNFPPRFSGLQFPNYSSELNVNALELDDSALYLCASSPGTSLYEQYFGPGTRLTVT.

V and J are TRBV5-1 and TRBJ1-3; D unclear. The germline V gene has CDR1 SGHRS and CDR2 YFSETQ. V was cut by 4 bases and J by 2 bases, with 7 bases left in between. The CDR3 length is 13 residues. CDR3 in DNA: TGCGCCAGCAGCCCCGGGGCTGGAAACACCATATATTTT. This translates into CASSPGAGNTIYF.

The chain is built from TRBV15 and TRBJ1-6, with TRBD1 matching 8 bases. This CDR3 is 13 amino acids long. Germline V lookup: CDR1 LNHNV, CDR2 YYDKDF (reference sequence). Trimming at V came to 6 bases and at J to 6 bases, leaving 1 base not matched to a gene. CDR3 nucleotide sequence: TGTGCCACCAGTACAGGGGGTAATTCACCCCTCCACTTT. It is translated as CATSTGGNSPLHF.

Comments on this clonotype: This CDR3 fails to terminate in the conserved phenylalanine or tryptophan, so it likely reflects a read error. The chain recombines TRBV7-3 with TRBJ1-3; 7 positions agree with TRBD1. J lost 8 bases, V lost 0 bases, and 7 bases had no gene match. The V gene's germline CDR1 is SGHTA and CDR2 FQGTGA. The CDR3 length is 15 residues. Written as DNA, the CDR3 is TGTGCCAGCAGCTTAACGAGCGGCCAGGGGGACACCATATATTCT. This encodes CASSLTSGQGDTIYS.

This clonotype showed up many times. V and J are TRBV20-1 and TRBJ2-1, with D perhaps assigned TRBD1 or TRBD2 (5 bases each). CDR1 DFQATT and CDR2 SNEGSKA come from the germline V gene (reference sequence). Trimming stripped 7 bases from V and 1 base from J, with 26 bases between. CDR3 length equals 18 residues. The CDR3 DNA reads as TGCAGTGTCCCCGTGGACGGCCAGGGAGATGGGTCCTACAATGAGCAGTTCTTC. The encoded protein is CSVPVDGQGDGSYNEQFF.

The CDR3 coding sequence is TGTGCCAGCAGCTCTAGCGGGGGGGCCGGGGAGCTGTTTTTT. It codes for CASSSSGGAGELFF. The rearrangement uses TRBV7-9 and TRBJ2-2, with 12 positions matching TRBD2. With 4 bases clipped from V and 6 bases from J, the junction kept 0 bases outside the gene matches. This CDR3 has 14 residues. CDR1 and CDR2 from the germline V gene are SEHNR and FQNEAQ (reference sequence).

This chain joins TRBV7-2 and TRBJ1-1; 8 bases agree with TRBD1. The CDR3 consists of 16 residues. Germline V lookup: CDR1 SGHTA, CDR2 FQGNSA. V lost 1 base to trimming and J lost 1 base; unmatched junction nucleotides: 5. The CDR3 sequence is CASSLGRGRGNTEAFF. The CDR3 DNA follows: TGTGCCAGCAGCTTAGGCAGGGGGCGCGGGAACACTGAAGCTTTCTTT.

The chain joins TRBV6-2 or TRBV6-3 to TRBJ2-3; perhaps D is TRBD1 or TRBD2 (7 bases each). Trimming took 6 bases from V and 8 from J, leaving 24 bases between them. CDR3 length: 16 residues. Germline assignment: CDR1 MNHEY and CDR2 SVGEGT. As DNA, the CDR3 is TGTGCCAGCAGCCAACGGGCAGGGGGGAGGGCAGGTACGCAGTATTTT. Its protein product is CASSQRAGGRAGTQYF.

The rearrangement uses TRBV19 and TRBJ2-6; a possible D gene is TRBD1 (5 bases). The CDR3 extends over 15 amino acids. Germline CDR1 and CDR2: LNHDA and SQIVND (reference sequence). V dropped 6 bases and J dropped 2 bases, with 11 bases sitting between them. The CDR3 loop reads CASRDAGTGANVLTF. The CDR3 nucleotides read TGTGCCAGTAGAGATGCAGGGACTGGGGCCAACGTCCTGACTTTC.

This rearrangement joins TRBV30 to TRBJ2-4, with D maybe TRBD1 (5 bases). With 0 bases removed from V and 1 base from J, the gap between germline ends came to 10 bases. The CDR3 extends over 15 amino acids. Germline V CDR1 and CDR2: GTSNPN, SVGIG (reference sequence). The DNA of the CDR3 is TGTGCCTGGAGTGTAGGGGATGCGGCCAAAAACATTCAGTACTTC. It encodes CAWSVGDAAKNIQYF.

With respect to this clonotype: It may be a read error: a sequence one base away is much more abundant. V usage is TRBV6-1 and J usage is TRBJ1-1; no clear D. Germline V gene lookup returns CDR1 MNHNS and CDR2 SASEGT. The CDR3 covers 11 residues. Trimming shortened V by 3 bases and J by 6 bases, and 5 bases separated the two germline ends. This chain's CDR3 is CASSERAEAFF. CDR3 coding DNA: TGTGCCAGCAGTGAGAGGGCTGAAGCTTTCTTT.

This clonotype appeared many times. The V gene is TRBV9, the J gene TRBJ2-3; D is possibly TRBD1 or TRBD2 (6 bases each). Germline CDR1 is SGDLS and CDR2 is YYNGEE. The CDR3 has 15 amino acids. V was pared by 0 bases and J by 1 base, with 9 bases between. CDR3 coding DNA: TGTGCCAGCAGCGTAGGGGGGGCGCGCACAGATACGCAGTATTTT. Translation: CASSVGGARTDTQYF.

About this clonotype itself: Without the conserved terminal phenylalanine or tryptophan, this CDR3 likely stems from a read error. The chain joins TRBV10-2 to TRBJ1-2; D is unresolved. With 8 bases removed from V and 8 bases from J, the gap between germline ends came to 18 bases. CDR1 and CDR2 (germline): WSHSY, SAAADI. The CDR3 has 13 residues. The CDR3 here is CASFFGGIEGYTS. In DNA form, the CDR3 reads TGCGCCAGCTTCTTCGGAGGGATTGAGGGCTACACCTCC.

This clonotype was detected ten times or more. J is TRBJ2-1 and V is TRBV24-1, with D uncertain. The CDR3 has 12 residues. Germline V CDR1 and CDR2: KGHDR, SFDVKD. V dropped 3 bases and J dropped 9 bases, with 8 bases sitting between them. This CDR3 reads CATSDQVGEQFF. The CDR3 coding sequence is TGTGCCACCAGTGATCAGGTGGGTGAGCAGTTCTTC.

CDR3 loop: CASSWVVEETQYF. CDR3 nucleotide sequence: TGCGCCAGCAGTTGGGTCGTAGAAGAGACCCAGTACTTC. This sequence joins TRBV5-1 and TRBJ2-5; D gene ambiguous. V was trimmed by 5 bases and J by 3 bases, leaving 11 bases between them. The CDR3 loop spans 13 amino acids. Germline-derived CDR1 and CDR2 are SGHRS and YFSETQ.

This clonotype was picked up a small number of times. The rearrangement uses TRBV19 and TRBJ2-3; tentatively, D is TRBD1 (5 bases). The CDR3 runs 13 residues. CDR1 is LNHDA, CDR2 SQIVND, per germline (reference sequence). V was cut by 5 bases and J by 3 bases, with 9 bases left in between. The CDR3 sequence: CASSAQGTDTQYF. The CDR3 DNA is TGTGCCAGTAGTGCCCAGGGTACAGATACGCAGTATTTT.

This clonotype was seen many times. The rearrangement joins TRBV18 to TRBJ2-5; 7 bases are a match to TRBD2. This CDR3 has 14 amino acids. J was trimmed by 0 bases and V by 5 bases; bases with no gene match: 3. CDR1 is KGHSH, CDR2 LQKENI, per germline. This CDR3 reads CASSSLADQETQYF. The DNA of the CDR3 is TGTGCCAGCTCATCTCTAGCGGACCAAGAGACCCAGTACTTC.

This clonotype was counted ten times or more. The V call is TRBV12-3 or TRBV12-4, the J call TRBJ2-1, with 9 positions matching TRBD2. The CDR3 has 12 amino acids. The trim removed 7 bases at V and 9 bases at J, leaving 4 bases unmatched. CDR3 in amino acids: CASTPGLAEQFF. In nucleotides, the CDR3 is TGTGCCAGCACCCCGGGACTAGCTGAGCAGTTCTTC.

The V call is TRBV3-1, the J call TRBJ1-5; D is unresolved. Germline V gene data show CDR1 as LGHDT and CDR2 as YNNKEL (reference sequence). The CDR3 length is 14 residues. V shed 3 bases and J shed 6 bases, with 12 bases lying between them. The CDR3 sequence is CASSHGRGIQPQHF. CDR3 nucleotides: TGTGCCAGCAGCCACGGACGGGGAATTCAGCCCCAGCATTTT.

V usage is TRBV11-2 and J usage is TRBJ2-3, with 10 bases identical to TRBD2. CDR3 length: 16 residues. Looked up from germline, CDR1 is SGHAT and CDR2 is FQNNGV. J lost 4 bases, V lost 0 bases, and 4 bases had no gene match. Written as DNA, the CDR3 is TGTGCCAGCAGCTTAGAGTCTAGCGGGAGCGCAGATACGCAGTATTTT. This sequence encodes CASSLESSGSADTQYF.

The chain has TRBV7-2 and TRBJ2-2; D remains ambiguous. CDR3 size: 13 residues. Germline assignment: CDR1 SGHTA and CDR2 FQGNSA. V gave up 5 bases and J gave up 8 bases, with 12 bases separating them. The CDR3 sequence: CASSVEVGGELFF. CDR3 DNA sequence: TGTGCCAGCAGCGTCGAAGTGGGAGGGGAGCTGTTTTTT.

The chain combines TRBV10-3 with TRBJ2-3; D not certain. The CDR3 runs 15 residues. V lost 0 bases, J lost 6 bases, and 13 bases lay in between. In germline, CDR1 is ENHRY, CDR2 SYGVKD. This chain's CDR3 is CAISESGTTTDTQYF. The CDR3 DNA reads TGTGCCATCAGTGAGTCGGGCACCACCACGGATACGCAGTATTTT.

Worth noting for this clonotype: Since a much larger clone is just one base distant, this may be a read error. The V and J genes are TRBV10-3 and TRBJ2-7, with TRBD2 matching 8 bases. Germline values: CDR1 ENHRY, CDR2 SYGVKD. The CDR3 is 14 residues long. DNA of the CDR3: TGTGCCAGCAGTGAGCGGGGGAGCTCCTGCGAGCAGTACTTC. As protein: CASSERGSSCEQYF.

This clonotype came up many times. The rearrangement links TRBV6-6 to TRBJ2-7; possible D gene TRBD2, 6 bases. V shed 4 bases and J shed 4 bases, with 17 bases lying between them. Germline lookup yields CDR1 MNHNY and CDR2 SVGAGI (reference sequence). The CDR3 is made up of 15 amino acids. The CDR3, as DNA: TGTGCCAGCAGTTCCGCCAAAGGAGGGGAATACGAGCAGTACTTC. This gives the protein CASSSAKGGEYEQYF.

This clonotype came up many times. The chain has TRBV2 and TRBJ2-1, with a possible D match to TRBD1 (6 bases). Trimming removed 2 bases from V and 7 bases from J, with 15 bases in between. This CDR3 region has 15 residues. Per germline, CDR1 SNHLY and CDR2 FYNNEI. The CDR3 coding sequence is TGTGCCAGCAGTGAAAGCTGGGGGCAGGCGAATGAGCAGTTCTTC. Translating gives CASSESWGQANEQFF. The variable domain in full, completed from reference TRBV2 and TRBJ2-1, reads EPEVTQTPSHQVTQMGQEVILRCVPISNHLYFYWYRQILGQKVEFLVSFYNNEISEKSEIFDDQFSVERPDGSNFTLKIRSTKLEDSAMYFCASSESWGQANEQFFGPGTRLTVL.

V and J are TRBV24-1 and TRBJ2-7, with a possible D match to TRBD1 (5 bases). This CDR3 is 9 amino acids long. Germline CDR1 and CDR2: KGHDR and SFDVKD. Trimming cost V 10 bases and J 12 bases, with 12 bases left between them. The CDR3 protein is CATPPQGYF. In DNA form, the CDR3 reads TGTGCCACTCCCCCCCAGGGGTACTTC.